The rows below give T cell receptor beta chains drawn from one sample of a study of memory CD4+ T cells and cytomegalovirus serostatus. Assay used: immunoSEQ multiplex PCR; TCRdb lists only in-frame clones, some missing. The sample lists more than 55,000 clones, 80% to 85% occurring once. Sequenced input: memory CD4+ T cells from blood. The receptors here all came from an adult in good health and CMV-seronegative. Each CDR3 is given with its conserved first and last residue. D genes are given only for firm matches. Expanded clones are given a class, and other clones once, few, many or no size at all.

CDR3 protein: CASGLDSYEQYF; CDR3 DNA: TGCGCCAGCGGCTTGGACAGCTACGAGCAGTACTTC; J gene: TRBJ2-7; D gene: -; clone size: -; V gene: TRBV5-1
CDR3 protein: CASSLEGARETQYF; CDR3 DNA: TGCGCCAGCAGCTTGGAGGGAGCTCGGGAGACCCAGTACTTC; J gene: TRBJ2-5; D gene: -; clone size: -; V gene: TRBV5-1
CDR3 protein: CASSEGFGQGNTEAFF; CDR3 DNA: TGTGCCAGCAGTGAAGGGTTCGGGCAGGGGAACACTGAAGCTTTCTTT; J gene: TRBJ1-1; D gene: -; clone size: -; V gene: TRBV2
CDR3 protein: CASTLGESGANVLTF; CDR3 DNA: TGTGCCAGCACCCTCGGGGAATCTGGGGCCAACGTCCTGACTTTC; J gene: TRBJ2-6; D gene: -; clone size: few; V gene: TRBV9
CDR3 protein: CASSLPSGGPQETQYF; CDR3 DNA: TGCGCCAGCAGCTTGCCAAGCGGGGGGCCGCAGGAGACCCAGTACTTC; J gene: TRBJ2-5; D gene: TRBD2; clone size: -; V gene: TRBV5-1
CDR3 protein: CASPYEQYF; CDR3 DNA: TGCGCCAGTCCCTACGAGCAGTACTTC; J gene: TRBJ2-7; D gene: -; clone size: -; V gene: TRBV23-1
CDR3 protein: CASSPPGGISGNTIYF; CDR3 DNA: TGTGCCAGCTCACCACCGGGGGGCATCTCTGGAAACACCATATATTTT; J gene: TRBJ1-3; D gene: -; clone size: -; V gene: TRBV18
CDR3 protein: CASRQAPRADTQYF; CDR3 DNA: TGCGCCAGCAGGCAAGCGCCCCGCGCAGATACGCAGTATTTT; J gene: TRBJ2-3; D gene: -; clone size: -; V gene: TRBV5-1
CDR3 protein: CASSRIRDSPGNTIYF; CDR3 DNA: TGTGCCAGCAGCCGAATTCGGGATAGCCCTGGAAACACCATATATTTT; J gene: TRBJ1-3; D gene: -; clone size: once; V gene: TRBV16
CDR3 protein: CASSPGLFQETQYF; CDR3 DNA: TGTGCCAGTAGTCCGGGACTATTCCAAGAGACCCAGTACTTC; J gene: TRBJ2-5; D gene: TRBD2; clone size: -; V gene: TRBV19
CDR3 protein: CASHSEGRDNQPQHF; CDR3 DNA: TGTGCCAGCCACTCCGAGGGCAGGGACAATCAGCCCCAGCATTTT; J gene: TRBJ1-5; D gene: -; clone size: -; V gene: TRBV2
CDR3 protein: CASSPLGSGGSNNEQFF; CDR3 DNA: TGTGCCAGCTCACCCTTGGGTAGCGGGGGGTCGAACAATGAGCAGTTCTTC; J gene: TRBJ2-1; D gene: TRBD2; clone size: -; V gene: TRBV18
CDR3 protein: CASKEGLGNSGANVLTF; CDR3 DNA: TGCGCCAGCAAAGAAGGGCTTGGAAACTCTGGGGCCAACGTCCTGACTTTC; J gene: TRBJ2-6; D gene: -; clone size: few; V gene: TRBV5-1
CDR3 protein: CASSLREANYGYTF; CDR3 DNA: TGTGCCAGCAGCTTACGGGAAGCTAACTATGGCTACACCTTC; J gene: TRBJ1-2; D gene: -; clone size: few; V gene: TRBV7-9
CDR3 protein: CASSLDPVNYGYTF; CDR3 DNA: TGTGCCAGCAGTTTAGATCCGGTTAACTATGGCTACACCTTC; J gene: TRBJ1-2; D gene: -; clone size: -; V gene: TRBV27
CDR3 protein: CASSKTSTGETQYF; CDR3 DNA: TGTGCCAGCAGTAAGACTAGCACCGGGGAGACCCAGTACTTC; J gene: TRBJ2-5; D gene: TRBD2; clone size: -; V gene: TRBV6-4
CDR3 protein: CASSLLARGRETQYF; CDR3 DNA: TGTGCCAGCAGCTTGTTGGCCAGAGGGAGGGAGACCCAGTACTTC; J gene: TRBJ2-5; D gene: -; clone size: -; V gene: TRBV5-6
CDR3 protein: CATSRGVGQSRTYNEQFF; CDR3 DNA: TGTGCCACCAGCAGAGGGGTGGGACAGTCGAGAACCTACAATGAGCAGTTCTTC; J gene: TRBJ2-1; D gene: TRBD1; clone size: -; V gene: TRBV15
CDR3 protein: CAWSTGRIYGYTF; CDR3 DNA: TGTGCCTGGAGTACGGGACGGATCTATGGCTACACCTTC; J gene: TRBJ1-2; D gene: -; clone size: -; V gene: TRBV30
CDR3 protein: CASSPRDRGDLGTDTQYF; CDR3 DNA: TGTGCCAGTAGTCCAAGGGACAGGGGCGATTTAGGCACAGATACGCAGTATTTT; J gene: TRBJ2-3; D gene: TRBD1; clone size: -; V gene: TRBV19
CDR3 protein: CASSTGQTSMNTEAFF; CDR3 DNA: TGTGCCAGCAGCACCGGACAGACATCTATGAACACTGAAGCTTTCTTT; J gene: TRBJ1-1; D gene: -; clone size: -; V gene: TRBV11-2
CDR3 protein: CASSSGQGEYEQYF; CDR3 DNA: TGTGCCAGCAGTTCGGGACAGGGTGAATACGAGCAGTACTTC; J gene: TRBJ2-7; D gene: TRBD1; clone size: -; V gene: TRBV5-4